This T cell receptor (beta chain) comes out of a study of control samples from healthy donors and cancer patients (dated by TCRdb to 2018 to 2021). Concerning this clone: The antigen this receptor binds is unknown. No clone much larger than this one lies a single base away; base qualities are absent.

Taken from the germline V gene, the CDR1 and CDR2 loops are MNHEY and SVGAGI. CDR3 length: 15 amino acids, cysteine to phenylalanine. Only the CDR3 portion is preserved as DNA: 45 bases, with reading frame beginning at the first base. At the junction V is shortened by 2 bases and J by 7 bases, with 17 bases in between. Preparation of the library involved the immunoSEQ multiplex PCR assay. This is the immuneACCESS table as TCRdb keeps it, with only in-frame sequences that have V and J called. A part of the clones is gone; compared with another copy, unresolved V genes explain less than half, and the rest is unexplained. Recorded for this sample are 200,000 to 250,000 clones; around 94% of them occurred a single time. Of the sample, about 1.6% falls within the top ten clones.

The sequenced sample was blood. The TCR comes from a man aged 50-60 years in good health. This chain is built from TRBV6-5 and TRBJ1-1, with TRBD1 as a weak D call on 5 bases. The CDR3 reads CASSYKSEGLGEAFF. The nucleotide sequence is given as TGTGCCAGCAGTTACAAATCCGAGGGGTTGGGTGAAGCTTTCTTT.